Below are 24 T cell receptor beta chains sequenced from a single sample in a study of shared clonotypes between healthy human individuals (TCRdb year 2020). For the CD8 naive samples, CD45RO-negative cells were positively selected for CCR7, yielding a CD45RA+CCR7+ population from which TemRA cells were excluded. To prepare the library, the immunoSEQ multiplex PCR assay was applied. The immuneACCESS repertoire file appears here via TCRdb, limited to in-frame rearrangements. These files lack a portion of the clones; in checked studies, under half of the deficit traces to unresolved V genes, and the cause of the others is not known. The sample table shows around 550,000 clones, and about 95% are seen once. Clones ranked in the top ten supply about 0.11% of the sample. Sequencing was carried out using naive CD8+ T cells sorted from blood. Interpreted using the paper, the cell subset or site label stands for: CD45RA+CCR7+. These receptors originate from a woman aged 25 to 39 in good health.

The gene calls are TRBV2 and TRBJ1-2; no clear D. The CDR3 covers 13 residues. V lost 4 bases and J lost 5, with 11 bases in between. CDR1 and CDR2 from the germline V gene are SNHLY and FYNNEI. In DNA, the CDR3 is TGTGCCAGCAGTGTTGTTCTAGTTTATGGCTACACCTTC. Protein sequence: CASSVVLVYGYTF.

CDR3 amino acids: CASSKKTGVTEAFF. CDR3 in DNA: TGTGCCAGCAGTAAGAAAACAGGGGTTACTGAAGCTTTCTTT. The V call is TRBV28, the J call TRBJ1-1; 7 bases are shared with TRBD1. CDR3 size: 14 residues. Germline-derived CDR1 and CDR2 are MDHEN and SYDVKM. Trimming took 5 bases from V and 5 from J; bases not matched to a gene: 8. The whole variable domain, filled in from reference TRBV28 and TRBJ1-1, reads DVKVTQSSRYLVKRTGEKVFLECVQDMDHENMFWYRQDPGLGLRLIYFSYDVKMKEKGDIPEGYSVSREKKERFSLILESASTNQTSMYLCASSKKTGVTEAFFGQGTRLTVV.

Here the CDR3 DNA reads TGTGCCAGCAGTTTAGGGGCCCCAAATCAGCCCCAGCATTTT. Its protein is CASSLGAPNQPQHF. V usage is TRBV6-6 and J usage is TRBJ1-5, with D possibly matching TRBD1 (5 bases). The CDR3 has 14 residues. Deletions cut 4 bases from V and 4 bases from J, with 11 bases between. Germline-derived CDR1 and CDR2 are MNHNY and SVGAGI (reference sequence).

The chain has TRBV5-6 and TRBJ2-7, with TRBD1 identical over 8 bases. This CDR3 region has 13 residues. The V and J ends lost 2 bases and 9 bases, in that order; junction bases with no gene match: 7. Per germline, CDR1 SGHDT and CDR2 YYEEEE. The CDR3 is CASSFPGGSGQYF. In DNA, the CDR3 is TGTGCCAGCAGCTTCCCAGGGGGCAGTGGGCAGTACTTC.

The rearrangement joins TRBV7-9 to TRBJ2-1; TRBD1 aligns across 7 bases. The V gene's germline CDR1 is SEHNR and CDR2 FQNEAQ (reference sequence). The CDR3 runs to 17 residues. V lost 5 bases to trimming and J lost 5 bases; unmatched junction nucleotides: 15. In nucleotides, the CDR3 is TGTGCCAGCAGCAGCAGACAGGGTCGGACGGCGGACAATGAGCAGTTCTTC. Protein product: CASSSRQGRTADNEQFF.

The chain couples TRBV7-9 to TRBJ2-5, with 7 nucleotides matching TRBD1. The J call could be wrong; TRBJ2-7 is a better fit for the DNA end. The germline CDR1 and CDR2 sequences are SEHNR and FQNEAQ (reference sequence). The CDR3 contains 13 residues. The CDR3 coding sequence is TGTGCCAGCAGCGGACAGGTGACCTACGAGCAGTACTTC. It is translated as CASSGQVTYEQYF.

This chain uses TRBV6-5 with TRBJ2-7, with D maybe TRBD1 (6 bases). Germline lookup yields CDR1 MNHEY and CDR2 SVGAGI. This CDR3 comprises 12 residues. V lost 7 bases and J 11 bases, leaving 18 bases between the germline ends. The CDR3 sequence: CASTAEGDEEYF. CDR3 sequence (DNA): TGTGCCAGCACCGCTGAGGGGGATGAAGAGTACTTC.

This clone appeared a few times. The chain recombines TRBV30 with TRBJ2-1; a possible D gene is TRBD2 (5 bases). CDR1 is GTSNPN, CDR2 SVGIG, per germline (reference sequence). The CDR3 is 16 amino acids. The ends were cut back, 0 bases at V and 8 bases at J, with 20 bases in the middle. The CDR3 coding sequence is TGTGCCTGGAGTGTCGGAACTAGTGGAGCCGGCTATGAGCAGTTCTTC. Its protein product is CAWSVGTSGAGYEQFF.

The CDR3 reads CASSDRDPYNEQFF. The CDR3 DNA follows: TGTGCCAGCAGTGACAGGGACCCTTACAATGAGCAGTTCTTC. This chain links TRBV2 with TRBJ2-1; possibly TRBD1 or TRBD2 for D (5 bases each). The CDR3 contains 14 residues. The germline gives CDR1 SNHLY, CDR2 FYNNEI. The V end was cut by 3 bases, the J end by 4 bases, with 10 bases between.

Details on this clone: This same CDR3 is encoded by further DNA sequences in the sample. The chain employs TRBV27 and TRBJ1-5, with 8 bases identical to TRBD1. Germline-derived CDR1 and CDR2 are MNHEY and SMNVEV (reference sequence). The CDR3 has 14 residues. Germline trimming cut 2 bases from V and 4 bases from J; bases unmatched to any gene: 1. The CDR3 DNA reads TGTGCCAGCAGTTTACGACAGGGGAATCAGCCCCAGCATTTT. It yields the protein CASSLRQGNQPQHF.

The count of this clone is one. V and J are TRBV6-6 and TRBJ1-1; 7 bases line up with TRBD1. This CDR3 has 13 amino acids. Per germline, CDR1 MNHNY and CDR2 SVGAGI (reference sequence). V dropped 6 bases and J dropped 4; count of bases not matched to a gene: 5. The CDR3 DNA reads as TGTGCCAGCAGAACAGGGGTGGGCACTGAAGCTTTCTTT. Its protein product is CASRTGVGTEAFF.

The chain has TRBV28 and TRBJ2-1, with D perhaps matching TRBD1 or TRBD2 (5 bases each). Deletions cut 6 bases from V and 4 bases from J, with 22 bases between. This CDR3 region has 17 residues. Germline loops: CDR1 MDHEN, CDR2 SYDVKM. CDR3 nucleotide sequence: TGTGCCAGCAGCCTCACCCCCGGGACGGAGACGTACAATGAGCAGTTCTTC. It yields the protein CASSLTPGTETYNEQFF.

The rearrangement links TRBV5-5 to TRBJ2-7; 8 bases align to TRBD1. Trimming removed 4 bases from V and 2 bases from J; junction bases left unmatched: 2. Germline values: CDR1 SGHKS, CDR2 YYEKEE (reference sequence). There are 13 residues in the CDR3. This CDR3 is CASSDRGPYEQYF. The CDR3 nucleotides are TGTGCCAGCAGCGACAGGGGCCCCTACGAGCAGTACTTC. Full variable domain (remainder filled in from reference TRBV5-5 and TRBJ2-7): DAGVTQSPTHLIKTRGQQVTLRCSPISGHKSVSWYQQVLGQGPQFIFQYYEKEERGRGNFPDRFSARQFPNYSSELNVNALLLGDSALYLCASSDRGPYEQYFGPGTRLTVT.

V and J are TRBV29-1 and TRBJ1-2; a weak D match, TRBD1 (6 bases). Germline values: CDR1 SQVTM, CDR2 ANQGSEA. This CDR3 region has 11 residues. V lost 6 bases to trimming and J lost 8 bases, with 13 bases between them. The CDR3 is CSVGWGGGYTF. The CDR3 DNA follows: TGCAGCGTCGGATGGGGGGGCGGCTACACCTTC.

As DNA, the CDR3 is TGCGCCAGCAGCCAATTCCCCTCACCCGGGACAAAATTCACCGGGGAGCTGTTTTTT. It specifies CASSQFPSPGTKFTGELFF. The V and J genes are TRBV4-1 and TRBJ2-2, with D maybe TRBD1 (6 bases). The length of the CDR3 is 19 residues. The V gene's germline CDR1 is MGHRA and CDR2 YSYEKL. Deletions cut 2 bases from V and 4 bases from J, with 23 bases between.

V is TRBV5-1 and J is TRBJ2-5, with TRBD1 matching 8 bases. CDR1 is SGHRS, CDR2 YFSETQ, per germline. V lost 2 bases, J lost 5 bases, and 2 bases stayed unmatched. The CDR3 contains 13 residues. The CDR3 region has the DNA TGCGCCAGCAGCTTCAGGGGGCGGGAGACCCAGTACTTC. Protein: CASSFRGRETQYF.

The chain has TRBV7-2 and TRBJ1-1, with D unclear. The CDR3 extends over 18 amino acids. Germline V gene data show CDR1 as SGHTA and CDR2 as FQGNSA. Trimming took 1 base from V and 3 from J, leaving 21 bases between them. CDR3 amino acids: CASSLGELAYGVDTEAFF. The CDR3 DNA sequence: TGTGCCAGCAGCTTAGGAGAATTGGCCTACGGGGTTGACACTGAAGCTTTCTTT.

J is TRBJ2-7 and V is TRBV2; maybe TRBD2 (6 bases). The V gene's germline CDR1 is SNHLY and CDR2 FYNNEI. The CDR3 spans 16 residues. Deletions cut 4 bases from V and 4 bases from J, with 20 bases between. For the CDR3, the DNA is TGTGCCAGCAGTGTTGAAACGGGGGATTTCAGGTACGAGCAGTACTTC. Protein: CASSVETGDFRYEQYF.

This chain joins TRBV18 and TRBJ2-7; D gene ambiguous. Germline V gene data show CDR1 as KGHSH and CDR2 as LQKENI. This CDR3 spans 12 amino acids. The germline V and J ends were trimmed by 3 bases and 6 bases, with 9 bases remaining between them. The CDR3 nucleotides are TGTGCCAGCTCACCTGTAGGTTCCGAGCAGTACTTC. Protein: CASSPVGSEQYF.

The rearrangement links TRBV4-1 to TRBJ2-7, with D possibly being TRBD1 (5 bases). CDR1 and CDR2 from the germline V gene are MGHRA and YSYEKL. The V and J ends lost 3 bases and 5 bases respectively, with 14 bases between them. The CDR3 runs to 14 residues. The CDR3 here is CASSHQVQGHEQYF. In DNA, the CDR3 is TGCGCCAGCAGCCACCAAGTGCAGGGTCACGAGCAGTACTTC.

V usage is TRBV27 and J usage is TRBJ2-7; tentative D call: TRBD1 (6 bases). The ends were cut back, 5 bases at V and 2 bases at J, with 16 bases in the middle. This CDR3 comprises 15 residues. CDR1 and CDR2 from the germline V gene are MNHEY and SMNVEV (reference sequence). The CDR3 DNA follows: TGTGCCAGCAGTCCAAAGGCTGGGGGCGCCTACGAGCAGTACTTC. It codes for CASSPKAGGAYEQYF.

This sequence joins TRBV28 and TRBJ2-5, with TRBD2 identical over 9 bases. The CDR3 is 15 amino acids. V was clipped by 2 bases and J by 1 base; unmatched bases: 2. CDR1 is MDHEN and CDR2 is SYDVKM in the germline V gene. CDR3 sequence reads: CASSLGSGSQETQYF. DNA of the CDR3: TGTGCCAGCAGTTTAGGTAGCGGGAGCCAAGAGACCCAGTACTTC.

The chain joins TRBV23-1 to TRBJ1-1; a weak D match, TRBD1 (5 bases). TRBV23-1 is given ORF status, its function remaining uncertain. V shed 3 bases and J shed 11 bases, with 16 bases lying between them. The CDR3 spans 13 residues. The CDR3 sequence: CASSHSERGSAFF. DNA for the CDR3: TGCGCCAGCAGTCATTCCGAGCGGGGGTCGGCTTTCTTT.

Note on this clone: This sample includes further DNA sequences coding for the same CDR3. The chain carries TRBV27 and TRBJ2-7, with 7 bases lining up with TRBD2. After removal of 2 bases from V and 4 bases from J, the junction contained 2 bases not matched to a gene. From germline, CDR1 is MNHEY and CDR2 SMNVEV (reference sequence). The CDR3 runs 13 residues. The CDR3 nucleotides read TGTGCCAGCAGTTTAGGGGGGGGTTACGAGCAGTACTTC. It encodes CASSLGGGYEQYF.